The next 15 T cell receptor beta chains were all read from a single sample in a study of cytomegalovirus exposure and HLA in healthy donors. With 60 Vbeta and 13 Jbeta primers, the PCR was carried out. Only in-frame clones appear in the TCRdb table, and some are missing; sequencing was by immunoSEQ multiplex PCR. The sample records 100,000 to 150,000 clones, 80% to 90% being singletons. Sequenced input: PBMCs. These receptors originate from a woman aged 40 to 55 in good health and CMV-seropositive.

J is TRBJ2-1 and V is TRBV10-3; 12 nucleotides agree with TRBD2. Losses at the gene ends were 2 bases for V and 8 bases for J; bases not matched to a gene: 7. There are 16 residues in the CDR3. The V gene's germline CDR1 is ENHRY and CDR2 SYGVKD. The CDR3 DNA reads TGTGCCATCAGTGAGCCCCTAGCGGGAGGGATCGATGAGCAGTTCTTC. Protein sequence: CAISEPLAGGIDEQFF.

The J gene is TRBJ2-5, the V gene TRBV11-2; 16 bases agree with TRBD2. This CDR3 comprises 17 residues. V was pared by 5 bases and J by 5 bases, with 8 bases of the junction left unmatched. Germline V CDR1 and CDR2: SGHAT, FQNNGV. The CDR3 DNA follows: TGTGCCAGCAGCCAGGGACTAGCGGGAGGGCCCTTCGAGACCCAGTACTTC. Translating gives CASSQGLAGGPFETQYF.

J is TRBJ2-1 and V is TRBV19; TRBD1 agrees at 12 bases. Trimming took 7 bases from V and 8 from J; bases not matched to a gene: 6. This CDR3 contains 14 residues. In germline, CDR1 is LNHDA, CDR2 SQIVND (reference sequence). CDR3 in DNA: TGTGCCAGTACCCCGGGACAGGGGGCCCATGAGCAGTTCTTC. Translation gives CASTPGQGAHEQFF.

The CDR3 bases are TGTGCCAGCAGCTTTATCAATGAGCAGTTCTTC. This gives the protein CASSFINEQFF. The chain combines TRBV7-2 with TRBJ2-1; D ambiguous. Trimming took 3 bases from V and 6 from J, leaving 3 bases between them. Germline V lookup: CDR1 SGHTA, CDR2 FQGNSA. The CDR3 consists of 11 residues.

The V gene is TRBV5-1, the J gene TRBJ1-2; D may be TRBD1 (5 bases). CDR1 and CDR2 (germline): SGHRS, YFSETQ. The CDR3 spans 13 residues. Trimming removed 7 bases from V and 4 bases from J, with 14 bases in between. This CDR3 is CASAQAGPYGYTF. As DNA, the CDR3 is TGCGCCAGCGCCCAGGCAGGGCCCTATGGCTACACCTTC.

The gene calls are TRBV6-1 and TRBJ1-1, with D perhaps matching TRBD1 (6 bases). The CDR3 contains 13 residues. Germline CDR1 is MNHNS and CDR2 is SASEGT. Trimming left V 8 bases short and J 0 bases short, with 10 bases between. CDR3 residues: CASGHRVNTEAFF. In DNA form, the CDR3 reads TGTGCCAGCGGTCACAGGGTGAACACTGAAGCTTTCTTT.

This chain uses TRBV4-1 with TRBJ2-1, with a weak D call TRBD2 (6 bases). CDR3 size: 14 residues. The germline CDR1 and CDR2 sequences are MGHRA and YSYEKL. The ends were cut back, 4 bases at V and 7 bases at J, with 14 bases in the middle. DNA of the CDR3: TGCGCCAGCAGCCTCAAGACCGGGGGAAATGAGCAGTTCTTC. Translation: CASSLKTGGNEQFF.

The chain carries TRBV28 and TRBJ2-6; D may be TRBD1 (5 bases). The germline CDR1 and CDR2 sequences are MDHEN and SYDVKM. The ends were cut back, 3 bases at V and 0 bases at J, with 15 bases in the middle. The CDR3 covers 18 residues. CDR3 nucleotides: TGTGCCAGCAGTTTTCCCTTGACAGTTCACTCTGGGGCCAACGTCCTGACTTTC. Its protein product is CASSFPLTVHSGANVLTF.

V and J are TRBV14 and TRBJ1-2, with D unclear. This CDR3 spans 12 amino acids. Germline values: CDR1 SGHDN, CDR2 FVKESK. Trimming took off 8 bases at V and 5 bases at J, with 12 bases between the two ends. The CDR3 sequence: CASRGRLYGYTF. The CDR3 coding sequence is TGTGCCAGCCGCGGGAGGTTATATGGCTACACCTTC.

This clone turned up a few times. V is TRBV19 and J is TRBJ1-1; D might be TRBD1 (6 bases). The V end lost 6 bases, the J end lost 1 base, and 15 bases lay between the germline ends. Germline V lookup: CDR1 LNHDA, CDR2 SQIVND (reference sequence). The CDR3 totals 15 residues. For the CDR3, the DNA is TGTGCCAGTAGGAGATCCGGGACAAAGAACACTGAAGCTTTCTTT. Translation gives CASRRSGTKNTEAFF.

The chain carries TRBV6-5 and TRBJ1-1, with D unclear. The germline V gene has CDR1 MNHEY and CDR2 SVGAGI. Between the trimmed V and J ends, which lost 3 bases and 4 bases, there was a span of 15 bases. The CDR3 runs 15 residues. This chain's CDR3 is CASSYLELYRTEAFF. In nucleotides, the CDR3 is TGTGCCAGCAGTTATCTCGAACTTTACCGCACTGAAGCTTTCTTT.

The J gene is TRBJ2-7, the V gene TRBV19, with D hard to call. The V end was cut by 3 bases, the J end by 0 bases, with 15 bases between. Germline V gives CDR1 LNHDA, CDR2 SQIVND (reference sequence). The CDR3 runs 16 residues. The CDR3 DNA reads as TGTGCCAGTAGTATTTTTATAGGAGCCAGCTCCTACGAGCAGTACTTC. Its protein product is CASSIFIGASSYEQYF.

The rearrangement joins TRBV29-1 to TRBJ2-7, with 10 nucleotides matching TRBD2. The CDR3 spans 15 residues. With V trimmed by 7 bases and J by 6 bases, 15 bases remained unmatched. In germline, CDR1 is SQVTM, CDR2 ANQGSEA. The CDR3 DNA reads as TGCAGCGCCAGGGGGCTAGCGGGAGTTCCCCGCGAGCAGTACTTC. It specifies CSARGLAGVPREQYF.

The rearrangement uses TRBV2 and TRBJ2-3; 7 bases are shared with TRBD1. From germline, CDR1 is SNHLY and CDR2 FYNNEI. V trimming: 6 bases; J trimming: 4 bases; junction bases outside the gene matches: 4. The length of the CDR3 is 13 residues. The DNA of the CDR3 is TGTGCCAGCAGCCCCGACAGGGCAGATACGCAGTATTTT. It encodes CASSPDRADTQYF.

The chain uses TRBV14 and TRBJ1-1; 10 bases match TRBD1. Losses at the gene ends were 4 bases for V and 7 bases for J; bases not matched to a gene: 9. CDR1 is SGHDN and CDR2 is FVKESK in the germline V gene. The CDR3 has 15 amino acids. CDR3 sequence (DNA): TGTGCCAGCAGCCCGACAGGGGGCCCTTTGGGTGAAGCTTTCTTT. Amino acids: CASSPTGGPLGEAFF.